This T cell receptor beta chain was found in a study of response to subunit inactivated influenza vaccine. A remark on this clonotype: Antigen: not known.

The germline V gene encodes CDR1 SGHTA and CDR2 FQGNSA. CDR3 length equals 16 residues. The ends lost 1 base at V and 2 bases at J; junction bases unmatched: 2. Via MiXCR, TCRdb re-called the RT-PCR reads, giving one row per CDR3 protein. The sample holds some 500,000 distinct CDR3 sequences, 16% seen once. Findings and limits, study-wide: T cells newly recruited by each seasonal influenza vaccination are few, the authors suggested.

The clonotype was recovered from a man in his fifties or sixties who received an inactivated influenza vaccine. The source was CD4+ T cells sorted from PBMCs, collected roughly 24 months after vaccination. V is TRBV7-2 and J is TRBJ2-1; 10 positions match TRBD2. The CDR3 DNA sequence: TGTGCCAGCAGCTTAGATAGCGGGAGGCCCTACAATGAGCAGTTCTTC. Amino acid sequence: CASSLDSGRPYNEQFF.